The clone carrying this T cell receptor beta chain was observed many times. Its antigen is as yet unknown. The CDR3 loop spans 11 amino acids. V lost 4 bases, J lost 7 bases, and 8 bases lay in between. The germline V gene encodes CDR1 SQVTM and CDR2 ANQGSEA. These data are taken from a study of CD8 T cells in ankylosing spondylitis. Findings and limits, study-wide: Existing reports had already noted some motif variants in reactive arthritis synovial fluid and blood. The study looked at matched synovial fluid samples from ankylosing spondylitis patients. Disease-linked clones were reported to be significantly enriched there.

Scientists made TCR beta libraries using quantitative 5'-RACE with molecular barcodes. TCRdb redid the calling of the 5' RACE reads with MiXCR, one entry per CDR3 protein. This sample has roughly 180,000 distinct CDR3 sequences, with around a tenth found just once. This clonotype was obtained from a female donor with ankylosing spondylitis or in good health (not recorded which). Source material: blood, either unsorted or a sorted T cell fraction (not recorded which). This chain joins TRBV29-1 and TRBJ2-1; D is uncertain. Here the CDR3 reads CSVAEMNEQFF. As DNA, the CDR3 is TGCAGCGTTGCGGAGATGAATGAGCAGTTCTTC.